The present T cell receptor beta chain was sequenced within a study of T cell responses to AZD1222 COVID-19 vaccine. The trim removed 1 base at V and 1 base at J, leaving 8 bases unmatched. Per the germline V gene, CDR1 is MNHEY and CDR2 is SMNVEV (reference sequence). The CDR3 spans 18 residues. Here immunoSEQ multiplex PCR was the method, and the copy in TCRdb shows in-frame clones only, minus some. The data hold over 150,000 clones, with around 90% observed a single time. V and J are TRBV27 and TRBJ2-2; 8 bases align to TRBD1. The sequence was collected from an adult in good health. The sample was peripheral blood, taken on day 0 of AZD1222 vaccination. CDR3 region: CASSLLGGTGGNTGELFF. As DNA, the CDR3 is TGTGCCAGCAGTTTATTAGGGGGGACAGGTGGGAACACCGGGGAGCTGTTTTTT.